The 9 T cell receptor beta chains given below trace back to one sample, sequenced in a study of cytomegalovirus exposure and HLA in healthy donors. The PCR contained 60 Vbeta and 13 Jbeta primers. The protocol was immunoSEQ multiplex PCR, while the TCRdb copy is restricted to in-frame clones and leaves out a portion. Of approximately 110,000 clones detected, roughly 71% appear once; the ten largest clones hold about a tenth. Sequenced material: PBMCs. The source of these receptors is a man aged 35 to 55 in good health and CMV-seropositive.

This chain uses TRBV18 with TRBJ2-5; tentatively, D is TRBD1 (5 bases). CDR1 is KGHSH, CDR2 LQKENI, per germline. Trimming took off 3 bases at V and 5 bases at J, with 10 bases between the two ends. The CDR3 consists of 13 residues. CDR3 coding DNA: TGTGCCAGCTCACCTTGGGGCAGGGAGACCCAGTACTTC. This translates into CASSPWGRETQYF.

This chain uses TRBV29-1 with TRBJ1-1; the D gene is possibly TRBD1 (6 bases). The germline V and J ends were trimmed by 6 bases and 0 bases, with 11 bases remaining between them. The CDR3 spans 13 residues. Germline V gene lookup returns CDR1 SQVTM and CDR2 ANQGSEA. DNA for the CDR3: TGCAGCGTCGAGGGGGGGTTGAACACTGAAGCTTTCTTT. It encodes CSVEGGLNTEAFF.

The J gene is TRBJ2-5, the V gene TRBV7-3; 9 positions match TRBD2. The ends lost 2 bases at V and 2 bases at J; junction bases unmatched: 3. The CDR3 is 15 amino acids. Germline V CDR1 and CDR2: SGHTA, FQGTGA. CDR3: CASSLELAGQETQYF. In DNA, the CDR3 is TGTGCCAGCAGCTTAGAACTAGCGGGTCAAGAGACCCAGTACTTC.

The chain links TRBV28 to TRBJ1-1; TRBD1 might be the D (5 bases). Germline V gives CDR1 MDHEN, CDR2 SYDVKM. This CDR3 contains 12 residues. Trimming took off 5 bases at V and 8 bases at J, with 12 bases between the two ends. In DNA, the CDR3 is TGTGCCAGCAGTCCCGACAGAGGAGAAGCTTTCTTT. Translated, it gives CASSPDRGEAFF.

This clone was seen a few times. The J gene is TRBJ1-3, the V gene TRBV6-6; a weak D match, TRBD1 (6 bases). The CDR3 runs 16 residues. Germline assignment: CDR1 MNHNY and CDR2 SVGAGI (reference sequence). The V end was cut by 6 bases, the J end by 1 base, with 16 bases between. CDR3 bases: TGTGCCAGCAGCTACCGCCCACAGGGTTCTGGAAACACCATATATTTT. This sequence encodes CASSYRPQGSGNTIYF.

The V gene is TRBV7-3, the J gene TRBJ2-2, with D perhaps matching TRBD1 (6 bases). V lost 1 base to trimming and J lost 7 bases, with 10 bases between them. This CDR3 is built from 14 residues. Germline CDR1 reads SGHTA; CDR2 reads FQGTGA. The DNA for the CDR3 is TGTGCCAGCAGCTTAATGGGGGCACTCGGGGAGCTGTTTTTT. It specifies CASSLMGALGELFF.

This clone has a handful of counts. The V call is TRBV7-8, the J call TRBJ2-7; 9 bases agree with TRBD2. Trimming removed 1 base from V and 7 bases from J; junction bases left unmatched: 2. The CDR3 is 13 amino acids. Germline lookup yields CDR1 SGHVS and CDR2 FQNEAQ. The CDR3: CASSLGGRVEQYV. The DNA of the CDR3 is TGTGCCAGCAGCTTAGGCGGGAGGGTAGAGCAGTACGTC.

The chain combines TRBV27 with TRBJ1-5; maybe TRBD1 (6 bases). Between the trimmed V and J ends, which lost 0 bases and 4 bases, there was a span of 13 bases. CDR3 length: 16 residues. Germline loops: CDR1 MNHEY, CDR2 SMNVEV (reference sequence). CDR3 DNA sequence: TGTGCCAGCAGTTTATCCTCTGGACAGCTGAATCAGCCCCAGCATTTT. Encoded protein: CASSLSSGQLNQPQHF.

CDR3 DNA sequence: TGTGCCAGCTCAGCATGGGGGGAGGGCTACAATGAGCAGTTCTTC. Translated: CASSAWGEGYNEQFF. The chain carries TRBV6-5 and TRBJ2-1; TRBD2 agrees at 7 bases. Germline CDR1 MNHEY, CDR2 SVGAGI. This CDR3 is 15 amino acids long. The junction had 10 bases not matched to a gene; V was cut back by 8 bases and J by 3 bases.